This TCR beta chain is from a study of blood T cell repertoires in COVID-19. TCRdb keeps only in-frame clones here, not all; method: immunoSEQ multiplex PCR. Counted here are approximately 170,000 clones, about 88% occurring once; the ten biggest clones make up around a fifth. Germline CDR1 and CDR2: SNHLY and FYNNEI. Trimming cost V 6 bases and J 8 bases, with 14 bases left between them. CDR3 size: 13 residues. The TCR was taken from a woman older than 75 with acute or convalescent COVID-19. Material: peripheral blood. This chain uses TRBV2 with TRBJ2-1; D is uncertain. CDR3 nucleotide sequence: TGTGCCAGCAGGCCGATACGTGGAGATGAGCAGTTCTTC. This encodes CASRPIRGDEQFF.